The 9 T cell receptor beta chains presented below share a single source sample, sequenced in a study of blood T cells in healthy people across ages. Next came a second PCR, run for about 6 to 12 cycles, which used a sample-barcoded 5' primer along with a J-beta primer mix. TCRdb processed the 5' RACE reads anew with MiXCR; each CDR3 protein has one entry. The sample contains approximately 1.5 million distinct CDR3 sequences, about 35% of which appear only once. Sequenced sample: blood. The receptor source for this set is a young woman in good health.

The chain couples TRBV7-9 to TRBJ1-5; TRBD1 is a possible D gene (5 bases). The CDR3 is 14 amino acids. The V gene's germline CDR1 is SEHNR and CDR2 FQNEAQ (reference sequence). V was trimmed by 6 bases and J by 3 bases, leaving 12 bases between them. DNA of the CDR3: TGTGCCAGCAGTATTGGACACCTCAATCAGCCCCAGCATTTT. Protein: CASSIGHLNQPQHF. Combining the CDR3 with reference TRBV7-9 and TRBJ1-5 gives the whole variable domain DTGVSQNPRHKITKRGQNVTFRCDPISEHNRLYWYRQTLGQGPEFLTYFQNEAQLEKSRLLSDRFSAERPKGSFSTLEIQRTEQGDSAMYLCASSIGHLNQPQHFGDGTRLSIL.

This clonotype was seen at least ten times. V and J are TRBV4-1 and TRBJ2-7, with a tentative D call TRBD1 (5 bases). This CDR3 is 16 amino acids long. Looked up from germline, CDR1 is MGHRA and CDR2 is YSYEKL. Trimming took 1 base from V and 2 from J, leaving 15 bases between them. DNA for the CDR3: TGCGCCAGCAGCCAAGGCTCGGCAGGGCCCCCCTACGAGCAGTACTTC. This sequence encodes CASSQGSAGPPYEQYF.

This chain connects TRBV7-9 to TRBJ2-1; tentative D call: TRBD2 (6 bases). The CDR3 consists of 12 residues. Germline V gene data show CDR1 as SEHNR and CDR2 as FQNEAQ (reference sequence). The V gene lost 3 bases and the J gene lost 13 bases, with 13 bases spanning the gap. The CDR3 loop is CASSFGTSPQFF. CDR3 nucleotide sequence: TGTGCCAGCAGCTTCGGGACTTCCCCCCAGTTCTTC. The variable domain in full, completed from reference TRBV7-9 and TRBJ2-1, reads DTGVSQNPRHKITKRGQNVTFRCDPISEHNRLYWYRQTLGQGPEFLTYFQNEAQLEKSRLLSDRFSAERPKGSFSTLEIQRTEQGDSAMYLCASSFGTSPQFFGPGTRLTVL.

The chain has TRBV21-1 and TRBJ2-5; whether TRBD1, the table's D call, matches the DNA was not checked. TRBV21-1 constitutes a pseudogene. CDR3 length: 15 residues. CDR3 region: CASTPGRGPGETQYF. DNA for the CDR3: TGTGCCAGCACCCCGGGCAGGGGGCCTGGGGAGACCCAGTACTTC.

CDR3 coding DNA: TGTGCCAGCAGTGATGTCGACAGGGTAGCAGAGACCCAGTACTTC. It encodes CASSDVDRVAETQYF. The rearrangement joins TRBV2 to TRBJ2-5; 7 bases agree with TRBD1. The CDR3 runs 15 residues. The trim removed 3 bases at V and 4 bases at J, leaving 8 bases unmatched. The V gene's germline CDR1 is SNHLY and CDR2 FYNNEI.

This clonotype was detected a few times. The genes are TRBV28 and TRBJ2-7; D is tentatively TRBD1 or TRBD2 (5 bases each). The CDR3 has 15 amino acids. The germline CDR1 and CDR2 sequences are MDHEN and SYDVKM. The ends were cut back, 6 bases at V and 3 bases at J, with 18 bases in the middle. The CDR3 DNA sequence: TGTGCCAGCAGAGACCCCGGGACGGCGGGCTACGAGCAGTACTTC. Its translation: CASRDPGTAGYEQYF.

This clonotype was detected a few times. This CDR3 is CASSFSGEGETQYF. The CDR3 bases are TGCGCCAGCAGCTTCAGTGGAGAGGGAGAGACCCAGTACTTC. The chain links TRBV5-1 to TRBJ2-5; D might be TRBD2 (5 bases). CDR3 length: 14 residues. V lost 2 bases and J 4 bases, leaving 12 bases between the germline ends. The germline V gene has CDR1 SGHRS and CDR2 YFSETQ.

This clonotype appeared once. The chain recombines TRBV7-9 with TRBJ2-1; 11 bases are shared with TRBD2. The length of the CDR3 is 12 residues. The V gene's germline CDR1 is SEHNR and CDR2 FQNEAQ (reference sequence). The V and J ends lost 6 bases and 14 bases, in that order; junction bases with no gene match: 6. DNA for the CDR3: TGTGCCAGCAGTCCCTCTAGCGGGAGGAAGTTCTTC. This encodes CASSPSSGRKFF.

This clonotype was counted a few times. The V gene is TRBV29-1, the J gene TRBJ1-1; 8 nucleotides agree with TRBD1. Trimming at V came to 6 bases and at J to 1 base, leaving 4 bases not matched to a gene. Per the germline V gene, CDR1 is SQVTM and CDR2 is ANQGSEA. The CDR3 spans 13 residues. The CDR3 DNA is TGCAGCGTCAACAGGGGGTCGAACACTGAAGCTTTCTTT. It codes for CSVNRGSNTEAFF.